The present T cell receptor (beta chain) was sequenced within a study of blood T cell repertoires in COVID-19. Assay: immunoSEQ multiplex PCR; the TCRdb copy retains only in-frame clones and omits some. The sample has 190,000 or so clones; around 87% are singletons. CDR3 length: 14 residues. V was cut by 4 bases and J by 0 bases, with 8 bases left in between. Germline loops: CDR1 SGHRS, CDR2 YFSETQ. The chain has TRBV5-1 and TRBJ1-3; D is unresolved. The clonotype was recovered from a woman in her twenties or thirties who had recovered from COVID-19. Sequencing was done on a sample of PBMCs or T cells enriched from blood (not recorded which). The CDR3 DNA follows: TGCGCCAGCAGCCCGGAGATCTCTGGAAACACCATATATTTT. This gives the protein CASSPEISGNTIYF.